The present TCR beta chain was sequenced within a study of blood T cell repertoires in COVID-19. Germline V gene data show CDR1 as SGHTA and CDR2 as FQGTGA. The CDR3 has 14 amino acids. The J segment lost 4 bases and the V segment lost 5 bases, leaving 4 bases of the junction unmatched. The assay was immunoSEQ multiplex PCR, and TCRdb's table has in-frame clones only and misses some. The repertoire has 200,000 to 250,000 clones, about 90% of them found once; the top ten carry more than 12%. The sequenced sample consisted of PBMCs or T cells enriched from blood (not recorded which). The genes are TRBV7-3 and TRBJ2-7; 11 positions agree with TRBD2. This TCR was recovered from a man aged 25-45 years who had been exposed to COVID-19. The CDR3 sequence is CASSPSGGSYEQYF. In DNA form, the CDR3 reads TGTGCCAGCAGCCCTAGCGGGGGGAGTTACGAGCAGTACTTC.